Sequencing of this T cell receptor (beta chain) was carried out in a study of blood T cell repertoires in COVID-19. About the study: Sites in the United States, Italy and Spain provided acute and convalescent COVID-19 samples. PBMCs, B-cell-depleted T cells, or T cells were the source of the cDNA or gDNA that made up the material.

In the study's own analysis: From reference gene primer amplification, estimates of nucleated cell counts were derived. Only in-frame clones appear in the TCRdb table, and some are missing; sequencing was by immunoSEQ multiplex PCR. V and J calls and clone size come straight from that table; D and trimming were deduced from the DNA. Of about 180,000 clones listed, 80% to 90% are singletons. Germline CDR1 is SNHLY and CDR2 is FYNNEI. V shed 3 bases and J 7 bases; nucleotides not matched to a gene: 4. The CDR3 has 14 amino acids. The rearrangement links TRBV2 to TRBJ1-5, with 9 nucleotides matching TRBD1. Sequenced input: peripheral blood. The source is a man aged 70 or older with active or convalescent COVID-19. The CDR3 region is CASSEGQGGQPQHF. The CDR3 DNA reads as TGTGCCAGCAGTGAGGGACAGGGAGGGCAGCCCCAGCATTTT.